The T cell receptor beta chain under discussion was sequenced for a study of metastatic and nonmetastatic thyroid tumors (dated by TCRdb to between 2020 and 2021). For context, the study as a whole: Repertoires were compared across peripheral blood and tumor or nodule tissue samples from malignant and benign thyroid patients.

Measured from the cysteine to the phenylalanine, the CDR3 is 15 residues long. Only CDR3 DNA remains: 45 bases, in frame from the first base. CDR1 and CDR2, per the germline V gene, are MDHEN and SYDVKM. Here V drops 1 base and J drops 6 bases, and the junction holds 4 bases not matched to any gene. General conclusions and limits of the study: TCR beta diversity was reported as significantly higher in malignant tumors than in benign nodules, in both blood and tumor samples.

The library came from PCR. Data came from an Illumina HiSeq 4000. High-throughput sequencing was used to profile the TCR beta-chain CDR3 region of each patient. For the original study's pipeline: A classifier to discriminate distant-metastatic papillary thyroid cancer patients was built from CDR3 differences across clinicopathological groups. The Shannon index was used to measure repertoire diversity, and the Morisita-Horn index was used to measure how similar tumor and blood repertoires were. Clones were called with MiXCR by TCRdb after fastp trimmed the public reads at Q25, and only in-frame beta chains were retained. The V and J calls were determined by TCRdb, not by the authors. This sample lists 13,000 or so clones; roughly 28% were detected once. Clones ranked in the top ten supply about 12% of the sample. This clone was observed a handful of times. Its cognate antigen has yet to be identified. No base quality values were provided; no much bigger clone lies one nucleotide off.

No patient had received any treatment before thyroid surgery. Patient clinical samples collected from about 2011 to 2018 were retrospectively analysed using T-cell receptor beta sequencing. The origin of this receptor is a female donor with papillary thyroid cancer or a benign thyroid nodule (not recorded which). Some clones in this sample may be carry-over from other donors' samples. This receptor chain uses TRBV28 and TRBJ2-1; the central 9 bases match TRBD2. Specimen: tumor tissue. The CDR3 corresponds to CASSLLGTSPNEQFF. The sequence in DNA is TGTGCCAGCAGTTTATTAGGGACTAGCCCCAATGAGCAGTTCTTC.